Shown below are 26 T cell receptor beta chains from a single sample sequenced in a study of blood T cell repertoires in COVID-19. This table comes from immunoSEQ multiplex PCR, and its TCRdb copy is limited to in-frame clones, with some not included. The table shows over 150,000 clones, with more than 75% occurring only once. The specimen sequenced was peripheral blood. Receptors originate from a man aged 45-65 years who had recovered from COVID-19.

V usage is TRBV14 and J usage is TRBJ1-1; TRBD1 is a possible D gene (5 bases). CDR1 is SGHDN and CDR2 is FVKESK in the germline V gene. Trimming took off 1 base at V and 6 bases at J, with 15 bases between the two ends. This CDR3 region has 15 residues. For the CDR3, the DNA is TGTGCCAGCAGCCAAGGTGGAAGGGGTATCGCTGAAGCTTTCTTT. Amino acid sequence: CASSQGGRGIAEAFF.

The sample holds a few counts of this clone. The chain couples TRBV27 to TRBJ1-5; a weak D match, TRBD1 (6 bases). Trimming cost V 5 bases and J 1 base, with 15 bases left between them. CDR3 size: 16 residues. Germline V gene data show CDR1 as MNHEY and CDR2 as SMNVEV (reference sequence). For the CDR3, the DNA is TGTGCCAGCAGTGCCGGTACAGGGTCGAGCAATCAGCCCCAGCATTTT. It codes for CASSAGTGSSNQPQHF.

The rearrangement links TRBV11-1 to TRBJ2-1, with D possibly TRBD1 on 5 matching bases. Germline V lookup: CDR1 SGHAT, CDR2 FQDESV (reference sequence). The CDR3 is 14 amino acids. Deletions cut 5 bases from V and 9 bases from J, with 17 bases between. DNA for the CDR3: TGTGCCAGCAGCACGCGGACAAGTCGTGGTGAGCAGTTCTTC. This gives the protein CASSTRTSRGEQFF.

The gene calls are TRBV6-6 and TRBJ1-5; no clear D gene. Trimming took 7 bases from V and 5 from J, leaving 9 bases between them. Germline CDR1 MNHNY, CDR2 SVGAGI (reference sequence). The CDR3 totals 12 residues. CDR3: CASNYEDQPQHF. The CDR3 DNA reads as TGTGCCAGCAACTATGAAGATCAGCCCCAGCATTTT.

The DNA of the CDR3 is TGTGCTAGTGGTTCGAATACAGGGGCTAGCAATCAGCCCCAGCATTTT. This translates into CASGSNTGASNQPQHF. The V and J genes are TRBV12-5 and TRBJ1-5; 7 positions match TRBD1. The CDR3 has 16 amino acids. The germline gives CDR1 LGHNT, CDR2 FRNRAP. J lost 0 bases, V lost 4 bases, and 6 bases had no gene match.

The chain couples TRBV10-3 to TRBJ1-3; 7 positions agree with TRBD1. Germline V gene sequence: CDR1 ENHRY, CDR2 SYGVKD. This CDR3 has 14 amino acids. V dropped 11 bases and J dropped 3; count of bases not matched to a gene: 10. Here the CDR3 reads CAELDRAGGNTIYF. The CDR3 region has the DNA TGTGCCGAGTTAGACAGGGCGGGTGGAAACACCATATATTTT.

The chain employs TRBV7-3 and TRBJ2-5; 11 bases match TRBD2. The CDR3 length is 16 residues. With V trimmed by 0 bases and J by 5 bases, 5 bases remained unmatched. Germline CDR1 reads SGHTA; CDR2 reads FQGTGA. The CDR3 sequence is CASSLTSGGALETQYF. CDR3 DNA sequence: TGTGCCAGCAGCTTAACTAGCGGGGGGGCCCTCGAGACCCAGTACTTC.

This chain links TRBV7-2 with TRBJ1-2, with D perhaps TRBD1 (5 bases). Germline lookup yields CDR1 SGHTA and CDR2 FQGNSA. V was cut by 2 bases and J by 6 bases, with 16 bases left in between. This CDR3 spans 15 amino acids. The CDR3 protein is CASSLSVGQGHGYTF. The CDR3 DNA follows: TGTGCCAGCAGCTTATCCGTGGGGCAGGGCCATGGCTACACCTTC. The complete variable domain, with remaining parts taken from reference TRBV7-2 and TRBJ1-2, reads GAGVSQSPSNKVTEKGKDVELRCDPISGHTALYWYRQSLGQGLEFLIYFQGNSAPDKSGLPSDRFSAERTGGSVSTLTIQRTQQEDSAVYLCASSLSVGQGHGYTFGSGTRLTVV.

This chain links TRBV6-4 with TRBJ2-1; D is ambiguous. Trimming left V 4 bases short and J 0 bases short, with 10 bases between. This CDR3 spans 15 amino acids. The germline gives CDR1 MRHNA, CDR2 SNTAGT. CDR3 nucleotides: TGTGCCAGCAGTGTCGGCGGAGTCTCCTACAATGAGCAGTTCTTC. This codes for CASSVGGVSYNEQFF.

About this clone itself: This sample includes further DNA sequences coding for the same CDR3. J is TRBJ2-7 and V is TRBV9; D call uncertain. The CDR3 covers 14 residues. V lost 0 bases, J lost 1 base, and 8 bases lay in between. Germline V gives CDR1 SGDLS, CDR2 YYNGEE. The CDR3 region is CASSVGTVSYEQYF. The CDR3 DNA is TGTGCCAGCAGCGTAGGAACAGTTTCCTACGAGCAGTACTTC.

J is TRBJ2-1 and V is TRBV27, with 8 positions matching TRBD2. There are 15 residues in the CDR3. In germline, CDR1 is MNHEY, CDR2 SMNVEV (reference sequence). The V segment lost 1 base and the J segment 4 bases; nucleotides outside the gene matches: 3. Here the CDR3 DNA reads TGTGCCAGCAGTTTATTAGCGGGGACATACAATGAGCAGTTCTTC. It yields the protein CASSLLAGTYNEQFF.

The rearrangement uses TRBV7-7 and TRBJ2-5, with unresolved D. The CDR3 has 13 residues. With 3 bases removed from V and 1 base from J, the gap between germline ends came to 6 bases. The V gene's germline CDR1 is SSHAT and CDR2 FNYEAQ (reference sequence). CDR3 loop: CASSFVSQETQYF. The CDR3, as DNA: TGTGCCAGCAGCTTTGTCAGCCAAGAGACCCAGTACTTC.

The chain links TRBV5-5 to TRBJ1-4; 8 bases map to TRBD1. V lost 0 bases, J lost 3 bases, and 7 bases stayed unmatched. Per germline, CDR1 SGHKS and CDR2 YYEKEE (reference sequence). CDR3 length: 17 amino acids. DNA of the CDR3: TGTGCCAGCAGCTTGGAGACAGGGGTGGAGGCTAATGAAAAACTGTTTTTT. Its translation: CASSLETGVEANEKLFF.

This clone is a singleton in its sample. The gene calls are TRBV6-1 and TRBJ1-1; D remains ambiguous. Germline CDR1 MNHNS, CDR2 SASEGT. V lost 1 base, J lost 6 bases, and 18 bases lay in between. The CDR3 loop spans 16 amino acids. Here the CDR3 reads CASSEEGGPPGAEAFF. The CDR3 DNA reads TGTGCCAGCAGTGAAGAAGGAGGGCCTCCCGGGGCTGAAGCTTTCTTT.

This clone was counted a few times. The CDR3 nucleotides read TGTGCCAGCAGCCAGATGAGGGGGGGAGGCACCGGGGAGCTGTTTTTT. This translates into CASSQMRGGGTGELFF. The chain carries TRBV3-1 (or the pseudogene TRBV3-2) and TRBJ2-2; a weak D match, TRBD2 (7 bases). V gave up 3 bases and J gave up 4 bases, with 15 bases separating them. The germline V gene encodes CDR1 LGHDT and CDR2 YNNKEL (reference sequence). The CDR3 is 16 residues long.

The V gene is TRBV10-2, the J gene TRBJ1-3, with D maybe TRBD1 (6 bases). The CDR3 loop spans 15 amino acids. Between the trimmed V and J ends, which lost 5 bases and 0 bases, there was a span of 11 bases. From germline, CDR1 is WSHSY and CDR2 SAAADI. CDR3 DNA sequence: TGCGCCAGCAGTTTAGGGACACACTCTGGAAACACCATATATTTT. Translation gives CASSLGTHSGNTIYF.

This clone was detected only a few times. CDR3 nucleotides: TGTGCCAGCAGTCAGGGATTGAATGAAAAACTGTTTTTT. Its translation: CASSQGLNEKLFF. This chain connects TRBV2 to TRBJ1-4; a weak D match, TRBD1 (5 bases). The CDR3 contains 13 residues. V lost 5 bases and J 5 bases, leaving 9 bases between the germline ends. CDR1 is SNHLY and CDR2 is FYNNEI in the germline V gene.

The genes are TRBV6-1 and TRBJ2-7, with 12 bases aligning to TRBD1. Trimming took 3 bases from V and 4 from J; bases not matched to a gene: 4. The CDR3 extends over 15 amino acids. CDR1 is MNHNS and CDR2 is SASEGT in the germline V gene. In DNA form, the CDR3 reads TGTGCCAGCAGTGAGGGACAGGGGGCGAATTACGAGCAGTACTTC. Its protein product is CASSEGQGANYEQYF.

The CDR3 DNA sequence: TGCAGCGTTGCCAGGGGGCTTGACAAAAACATTCAGTACTTC. It is translated as CSVARGLDKNIQYF. The rearrangement joins TRBV29-1 to TRBJ2-4; 8 nucleotides align to TRBD1. Germline CDR1 is SQVTM and CDR2 is ANQGSEA. V was pared by 4 bases and J by 3 bases, with 5 bases of the junction left unmatched. This CDR3 region has 14 residues.

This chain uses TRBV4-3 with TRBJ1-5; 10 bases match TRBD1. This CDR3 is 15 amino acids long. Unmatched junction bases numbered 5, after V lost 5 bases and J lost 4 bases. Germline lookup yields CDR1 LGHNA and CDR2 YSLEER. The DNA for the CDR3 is TGCGCCAGCAGCGCGGGACAGGGGATAAATCAGCCCCAGCATTTT. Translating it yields CASSAGQGINQPQHF.

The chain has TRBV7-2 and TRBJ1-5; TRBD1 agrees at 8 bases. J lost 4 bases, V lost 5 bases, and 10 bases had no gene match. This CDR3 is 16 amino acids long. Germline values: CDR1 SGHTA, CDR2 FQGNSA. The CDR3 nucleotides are TGTGCCAGCAGCACCCGGACAGGGAATGGGAATCAGCCCCAGCATTTT. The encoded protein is CASSTRTGNGNQPQHF.

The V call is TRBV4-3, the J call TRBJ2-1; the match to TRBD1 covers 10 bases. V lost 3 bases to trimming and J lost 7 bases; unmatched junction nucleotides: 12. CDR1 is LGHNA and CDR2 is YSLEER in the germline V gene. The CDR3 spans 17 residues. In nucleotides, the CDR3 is TGCGCCAGCAGCCAGGGTATTCCGGGACAGGGGTTTAATGAGCAGTTCTTC. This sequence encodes CASSQGIPGQGFNEQFF.

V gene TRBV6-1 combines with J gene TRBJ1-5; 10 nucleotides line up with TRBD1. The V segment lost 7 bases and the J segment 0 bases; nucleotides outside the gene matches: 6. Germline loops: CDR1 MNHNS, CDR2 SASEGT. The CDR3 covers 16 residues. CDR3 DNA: TGTGCCAGCAATGACAGGGGGCGGGATAGCAATCAGCCCCAGCATTTT. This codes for CASNDRGRDSNQPQHF.

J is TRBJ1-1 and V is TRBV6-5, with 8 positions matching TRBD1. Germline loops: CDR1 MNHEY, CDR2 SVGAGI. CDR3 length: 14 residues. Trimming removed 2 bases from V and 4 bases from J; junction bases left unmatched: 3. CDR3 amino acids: CASSYLTGGTEAFF. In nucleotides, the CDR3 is TGTGCCAGCAGTTACCTTACAGGGGGCACTGAAGCTTTCTTT.

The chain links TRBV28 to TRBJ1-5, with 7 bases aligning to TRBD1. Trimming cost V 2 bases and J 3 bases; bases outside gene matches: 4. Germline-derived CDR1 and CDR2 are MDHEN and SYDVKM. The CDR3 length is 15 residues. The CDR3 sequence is CASSLRGQINQPQHF. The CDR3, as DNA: TGTGCCAGCAGTTTAAGGGGACAGATCAATCAGCCCCAGCATTTT.

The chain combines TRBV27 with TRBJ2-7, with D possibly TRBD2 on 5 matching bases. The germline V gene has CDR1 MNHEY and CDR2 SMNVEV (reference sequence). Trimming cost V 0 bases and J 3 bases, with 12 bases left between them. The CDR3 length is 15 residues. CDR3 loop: CASSLSSPSFYEQYF. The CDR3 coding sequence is TGTGCCAGCAGTTTATCGTCGCCTAGCTTCTACGAGCAGTACTTC.